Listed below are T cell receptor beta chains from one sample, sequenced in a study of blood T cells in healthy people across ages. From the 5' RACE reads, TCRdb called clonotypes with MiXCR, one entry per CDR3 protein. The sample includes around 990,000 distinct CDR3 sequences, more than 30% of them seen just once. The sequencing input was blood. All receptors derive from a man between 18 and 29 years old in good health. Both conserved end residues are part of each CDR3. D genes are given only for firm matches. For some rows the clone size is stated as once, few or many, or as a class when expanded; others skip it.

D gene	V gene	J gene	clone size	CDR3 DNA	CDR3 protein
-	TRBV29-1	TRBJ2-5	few	TGCAGCGTTCAGACAGGGAGGCAAGAGACCCAGTACTTC	CSVQTGRQETQYF
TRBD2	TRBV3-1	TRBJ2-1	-	TGTGCCAGCAGCCAAGATTCTAGCGGGGGGGCGCAGTTCTTC	CASSQDSSGGAQFF
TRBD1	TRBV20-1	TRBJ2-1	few	TGCAGTGCTAGATGGACAGGGCGGGACAATGAGCAGTTCTTC	CSARWTGRDNEQFF
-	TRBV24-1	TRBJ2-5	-	TGTGCCACCAGTGGTAGCGGAGAGACCCAGTACTTC	CATSGSGETQYF
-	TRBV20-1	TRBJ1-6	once	TGCAGTGCTCCTGAGGGACCGACTTCACCCCTCCACTTT	CSAPEGPTSPLHF
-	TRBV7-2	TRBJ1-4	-	TGTGCCAGCAGCTTAAGGCAGGACATAGGTGAAAAACTGTTTTTT	CASSLRQDIGEKLFF
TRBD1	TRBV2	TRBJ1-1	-	TGTGCCAGCAGAGGGGACAGTGAAGCTTTCTTT	CASRGDSEAFF
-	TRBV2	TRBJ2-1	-	TGTGCCAGCAGTGAGGGGGCTGACAAGCAGTTCTTC	CASSEGADKQFF
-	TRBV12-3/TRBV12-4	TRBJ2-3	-	TGTGCCATTGAATTGACATGGCGCATCACAGATACGCAGTATTTT	CAIELTWRITDTQYF
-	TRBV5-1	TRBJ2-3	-	TGCGCCAGCAGCTGGACTACCCCTAGCACAGATACGCAGTATTTT	CASSWTTPSTDTQYF
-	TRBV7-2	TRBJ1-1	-	TGTGCCAGCAGCTCCGAGGGACCGAACACTGAAGCTTTCTTT	CASSSEGPNTEAFF
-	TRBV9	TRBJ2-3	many	TGTGCCAGCAGCGTAGAACTAGCCCCGAGGGATACGCAGTATTTT	CASSVELAPRDTQYF
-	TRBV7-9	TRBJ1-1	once	TGTGCCAGCAGCCTTTGGGGGCGGGCGCACACTGAAGCTTTCTTT	CASSLWGRAHTEAFF
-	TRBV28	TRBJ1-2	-	TGTGCCAGCAGTCCGGGTCGGAGGGTCTATGGCTACACCTTC	CASSPGRRVYGYTF
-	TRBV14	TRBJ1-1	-	TGTGCCAGCAGCCAAGATCCTAGAGGTGAAGCTTTCTTT	CASSQDPRGEAFF
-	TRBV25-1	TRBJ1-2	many	TGTGCCAGCAGTCGGGCAGCTAACTATGGCTACACCTTC	CASSRAANYGYTF
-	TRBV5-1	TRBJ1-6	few	TGCGCCAGCAGCTTAGGGGTCCGCGGGGATTCACCCCTCCACTTT	CASSLGVRGDSPLHF
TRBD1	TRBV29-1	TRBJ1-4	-	TGCAGCGTTGGACTAACAGGGGGGGAAAAACTGTTTTTT	CSVGLTGGEKLFF
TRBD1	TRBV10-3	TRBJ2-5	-	TGTGCCATCAGTGACGGACAGGGTCTGGACAATGAGCAGTACTTC	CAISDGQGLDNEQYF
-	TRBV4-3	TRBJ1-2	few	TGCGCCAGCAGCCAAGATCACCTCCGAAGAGGCTATGGCTACACCTTC	CASSQDHLRRGYGYTF
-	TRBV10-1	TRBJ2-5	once	TGCGCCAGCAGTGAGCAACAGGGGAGGCAAGAGACCCAGTACTTC	CASSEQQGRQETQYF
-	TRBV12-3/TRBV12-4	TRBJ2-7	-	TGTGCCAGCAGTTTAACCGGGGGAATGGACGAGCAGTACTTC	CASSLTGGMDEQYF
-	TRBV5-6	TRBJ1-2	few	TGTGCCAGCAGCTTGAGAGTTGGGTCGACAGAAAGAACTGCTAACTATGGCTACACCTTC	CASSLRVGSTERTANYGYTF
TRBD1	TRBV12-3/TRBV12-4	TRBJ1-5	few	TGTGCCAGCAGTTCGTCGAGGACAGGAGACCTTCAGCCCCAGCATTTT	CASSSSRTGDLQPQHF
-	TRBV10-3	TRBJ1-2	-	TGTGCCATCATGGGCCAGGGGAAGTCCTATGGCTACACCTTC	CAIMGQGKSYGYTF
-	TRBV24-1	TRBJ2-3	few	TGTGCCACCAGTGATTCCGTCACAGATACGCAGTATTTT	CATSDSVTDTQYF
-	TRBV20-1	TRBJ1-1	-	TGCAGTGCGCAACCCGGGACGGGCAACACTGAAGCTTTCTTT	CSAQPGTGNTEAFF
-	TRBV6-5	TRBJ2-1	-	TGTGCCAGCAGTTACTATGAGGGACACCAGGGGCATGAGCAGTTCTTC	CASSYYEGHQGHEQFF